The T cell receptor (beta chain) described here comes from a study of blood T cell repertoires in COVID-19. Study context: Some COVID-19 samples were acute and others convalescent; all came from the United States, Italy and Spain. T cells, B-cell-depleted T cells, or PBMCs supplied cDNA or gDNA.

As originally analysed: Quantification of nucleated cells was approximated via reference gene primer amplification. Assay: immunoSEQ multiplex PCR; the TCRdb copy retains only in-frame clones and omits some. V, J and clone size reflect that table, while D and trimming were determined from the DNA. The data contain approximately 110,000 clones, approximately 80% of them seen just once; the ten biggest clones take up over 7.5%. Germline values: CDR1 SGHTA, CDR2 FQGNSA. The germline V and J ends were trimmed by 1 base and 1 base, with 6 bases remaining between them. This CDR3 region has 14 residues. This chain joins TRBV7-2 and TRBJ2-3, with D uncertain. The sequenced material came from peripheral blood. This sequence was found in a woman aged 40 to 55 with acute or convalescent COVID-19. The CDR3 DNA reads TGTGCCAGCAGCTTAGTCGGAGGCACAGATACGCAGTATTTT. Its translation: CASSLVGGTDTQYF.